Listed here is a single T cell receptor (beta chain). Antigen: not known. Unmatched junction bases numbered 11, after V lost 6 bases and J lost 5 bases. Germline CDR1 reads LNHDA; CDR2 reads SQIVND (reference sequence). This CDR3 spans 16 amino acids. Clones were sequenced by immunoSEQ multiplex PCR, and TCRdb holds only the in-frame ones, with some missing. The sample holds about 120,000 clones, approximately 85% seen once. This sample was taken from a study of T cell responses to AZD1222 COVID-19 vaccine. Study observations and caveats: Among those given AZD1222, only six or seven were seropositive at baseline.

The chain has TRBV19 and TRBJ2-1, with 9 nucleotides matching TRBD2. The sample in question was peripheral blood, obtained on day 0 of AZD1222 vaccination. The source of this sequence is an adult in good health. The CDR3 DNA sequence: TGTGCCAGTAGGAGGGAAGGACTAGCGAAAAACAATGAGCAGTTCTTC. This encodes CASRREGLAKNNEQFF. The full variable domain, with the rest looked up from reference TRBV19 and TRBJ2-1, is DGGITQSPKYLFRKEGQNVTLSCEQNLNHDAMYWYRQDPGQGLRLIYYSQIVNDFQKGDIAEGYSVSREKKESFPLTVTSAQKNPTAFYLCASRREGLAKNNEQFFGPGTRLTVL.